These T cell receptor beta chains were read from a single sample in a study of T cells in Graves' hyperthyroidism and ophthalmopathy. MiXCR, applied by TCRdb to the multiplex PCR reads, yields one record per CDR3 protein. The sample has some 510,000 distinct CDR3 sequences, less than 25% seen once; the top ten hold about 25%. Material: blood. These receptors were taken from a man in his late teens or twenties with Graves' hyperthyroidism. Each CDR3 is given with its conserved first and last residue. A D gene is named only where the DNA matches it firmly. Some rows have no size entry. The others give once, few or many, or a class for an expanded clone.

>TRBD1|many|TRBJ2-7|TRBV6-5
CASSSGGAGFYEQYF
TGTGCCAGCAGTTCAGGGGGCGCGGGATTCTACGAGCAGTACTTC
>TRBD1|few|TRBJ1-1|TRBV9
CASSVGLPGTALYTEAFF
TGTGCCAGCAGCGTAGGCCTTCCGGGGACAGCTTTGTACACTGAAGCTTTCTTT
>-|many|TRBJ1-5|TRBV6-1
CASSEALRQSLGQPQHF
TGTGCCAGCAGTGAAGCGCTTCGACAGTCCCTTGGTCAGCCCCAGCATTTT
>TRBD1|few|TRBJ2-2|TRBV11-2
CASSLDRTGGRTGELFF
TGTGCCAGCAGCTTAGATCGGACAGGGGGACGGACCGGGGAGCTGTTTTTT
>TRBD1|few|TRBJ1-1|TRBV6-1
CASSRRQGSAMNTEAFF
TGTGCCAGCAGTAGGAGACAGGGGTCGGCAATGAACACTGAAGCTTTCTTT
>-|few|TRBJ2-7|TRBV18
CASSRTDRDLPPYEQYF
TGTGCCAGCTCACGAACTGACAGGGACTTGCCGCCCTACGAGCAGTACTTC
>-|once|TRBJ1-5|TRBV2
CASTLGRQPQHF
TGTGCCAGCACCTTGGGCAGGCAGCCCCAGCATTTT
>-|many|TRBJ2-2|TRBV20-1
CSAPRSSGELFF
TGCAGTGCCCCTAGGTCTTCCGGGGAGCTGTTTTTT
>-|few|TRBJ2-2|TRBV9
CASSYRPGLSTGTGELFF
TGTGCCAGCAGCTATAGGCCGGGACTATCGACAGGCACCGGGGAGCTGTTTTTT
>-|many|TRBJ1-5|TRBV19
CARWPERSYSNQPQHF
TGTGCCAGGTGGCCAGAGCGCTCCTATAGCAATCAGCCCCAGCATTTT
>-|many|TRBJ2-5|TRBV6-2/TRBV6-3
CAALSRETQYF
TGTGCCGCGCTCTCCCGGGAGACCCAGTACTTC
>TRBD2|-|TRBJ2-5|TRBV11-2
CASSPSQLGLAGNQETQYF
TGTGCCAGCAGCCCCTCTCAGCTGGGGCTAGCGGGAAACCAAGAGACCCAGTACTTC
>-|many|TRBJ1-2|TRBV4-1
CASSTAGALYTF
TGCGCCAGCAGCACTGCGGGCGCCCTTTACACCTTC
>-|-|TRBJ1-2|TRBV9
CASSVENRPRNGYTF
TGTGCCAGCAGCGTAGAGAACAGGCCCCGCAACGGCTACACCTTC
>TRBD2|few|TRBJ2-5|TRBV28
CASSFGAGERETQYF
TGTGCCAGCAGTTTCGGAGCGGGGGAGCGGGAGACCCAGTACTTC
>TRBD1|many|TRBJ1-3|TRBV28
CASSPPRDRPGNTIYF
TGTGCCAGCAGTCCCCCCCGGGACAGACCTGGAAACACCATATATTTT
>TRBD1|-|TRBJ1-1|TRBV24-1
CATRETGGRSEAFF
TGTGCCACCAGGGAGACAGGGGGCCGGTCTGAAGCTTTCTTT
>-|-|TRBJ1-5|TRBV4-1
CASSQDPRARGVQPQHF
TGCGCCAGCAGCCAAGATCCCAGGGCTAGGGGTGTTCAGCCCCAGCATTTT
>-|many|TRBJ2-2|TRBV13
CASSSGHPNTGELFF
TGTGCCAGCAGCTCAGGACACCCGAACACCGGGGAGCTGTTTTTT
>-|many|TRBJ1-1|TRBV28
CASSGRVEVGAEAFF
TGTGCCAGCAGTGGCAGGGTTGAGGTCGGCGCTGAAGCTTTCTTT
>-|many|TRBJ1-2|TRBV29-1
CSVGGDYGYTF
TGCAGCGTTGGAGGGGACTATGGCTACACCTTC
>-|many|TRBJ1-2|TRBV6-5
CASSTTGLDGYTF
TGTGCCAGCAGTACTACGGGGCTGGATGGCTACACCTTC
>TRBD2|few|TRBJ2-2|TRBV28
CASSSHSGGASTGELFF
TGTGCCAGCAGTTCCCATAGCGGGGGGGCATCAACCGGGGAGCTGTTTTTT
>-|few|TRBJ2-7|TRBV6-1
CASSEVRGQSYEQYF
TGTGCCAGCAGTGAAGTCCGCGGCCAGTCCTACGAGCAGTACTTC
>TRBD2|few|TRBJ2-7|TRBV9
CASSVDGGAYEQYF
TGTGCCAGCAGCGTAGACGGGGGGGCCTACGAGCAGTACTTC
>-|many|TRBJ1-2|TRBV12-3/TRBV12-4
CASSRRLTPYGYTF
TGTGCCAGCAGTCGGAGACTGACTCCCTATGGCTACACCTTC
>-|-|TRBJ1-3|TRBV5-5
CASSLVGDNTIYF
TGTGCCAGCAGCTTGGTGGGGGATAACACCATATATTTT
>TRBD1|many|TRBJ2-7|TRBV12-3/TRBV12-4
CASSMGQHYEQYF
TGTGCCAGCAGCATGGGACAGCACTACGAGCAGTACTTC
>-|many|TRBJ2-7|TRBV2
CASSTEGGQGEQYF
TGTGCCAGCAGTACCGAGGGGGGCCAGGGCGAGCAGTACTTC
>-|many|TRBJ2-7|TRBV6-5
CASSYAQVSSYEQYF
TGTGCCAGCAGTTACGCGCAGGTTAGCTCCTACGAGCAGTACTTC
>-|many|TRBJ1-2|TRBV5-1
CASSPGIAGFDYGYTF
TGCGCCAGCAGCCCGGGTATCGCCGGGTTTGACTATGGCTACACCTTC
>-|many|TRBJ1-2|TRBV20-1
CSARNRDGYTF
TGCAGTGCTAGAAACAGGGATGGCTACACCTTC
>-|-|TRBJ2-6|TRBV11-1
CASSLVAQAVSGANVLTF
TGTGCCAGCAGCTTAGTGGCGCAGGCCGTCTCTGGGGCCAACGTCCTGACTTTC
>-|many|TRBJ1-1|TRBV6-5
CANQIGTEAFF
TGTGCCAACCAAATCGGGACTGAAGCTTTCTTT
>-|many|TRBJ2-7|TRBV28
CASSWSIYEQYF
TGTGCCAGCAGTTGGAGTATCTACGAGCAGTACTTC
>-|many|TRBJ2-2|TRBV5-1
CASSERGAGTGELFF
TGCGCCAGCAGCGAAAGGGGCGCCGGCACCGGGGAGCTGTTTTTT
>TRBD1|few|TRBJ1-5|TRBV15
CATSSSTGGGNQPQHF
TGTGCCACCAGCAGCTCGACAGGGGGGGGCAATCAGCCCCAGCATTTT
>TRBD2|-|TRBJ2-7|TRBV19
CASSPRGATGEQYF
TGTGCCAGTAGTCCGCGGGGGGCCACGGGAGAGCAGTACTTC
>-|many|TRBJ2-7|TRBV27
CASSFRGKEQYF
TGTGCCAGCAGTTTTCGGGGAAAGGAGCAGTACTTC
>TRBD1|many|TRBJ2-7|TRBV12-3/TRBV12-4
CASTPPGQTYEQYF
TGTGCCAGCACCCCCCCGGGACAGACCTACGAGCAGTACTTC
>-|-|TRBJ1-1|TRBV14
CASSHPVWNTEAFF
TGTGCCAGCAGCCACCCGGTGTGGAACACTGAAGCTTTCTTT
>-|few|TRBJ1-2|TRBV20-1
CSATPWADYGYTF
TGCAGTGCTACCCCCTGGGCGGATTATGGCTACACCTTC
>TRBD1|few|TRBJ1-3|TRBV6-2/TRBV6-3
CASSYLFGDSSSGNTIYF
TGTGCCAGCAGTTACTTGTTTGGGGACAGCAGCTCTGGAAACACCATATATTTT
>-|many|TRBJ1-1|TRBV28
CASSLLQWRMNTEAFF
TGTGCCAGCAGTTTATTACAGTGGAGGATGAACACTGAAGCTTTCTTT
>-|few|TRBJ1-1|TRBV30
CAWPQGNAEAFF
TGTGCCTGGCCCCAGGGGAACGCTGAAGCTTTCTTT
>-|many|TRBJ1-1|TRBV30
CAWSVYFAGSEAFF
TGTGCCTGGAGTGTATATTTCGCTGGATCTGAAGCTTTCTTT
>-|-|TRBJ2-7|TRBV29-1
CSVEGGPYEQYF
TGCAGCGTAGAGGGAGGTCCCTACGAGCAGTACTTC
>-|many|TRBJ2-2|TRBV19
CASSIRQFGELFF
TGTGCCAGTAGTATACGTCAGTTCGGGGAGCTGTTTTTT